Listed here are 3 T cell receptor beta chains from one sample, sequenced in a study of CD4 T cells in relation to SARS-CoV-2 and coronaviruses. The unexposed donors gave CD4+ T cells in 2011-2018, prior to COVID-19. The cells were cultured for about 10 days before CD4+ T cells were isolated. Using immunoSEQ multiplex PCR, the repertoire was profiled, and TCRdb retains in-frame clones only, with some absent. The data hold more than 15,000 clones, with approximately 75% observed a single time. These receptors have no identified antigens. Sequencing input: CD4+ T cells from PBMCs, cultured in vitro. The receptors here all came from a human donor in good health.

The chain has TRBV5-1 and TRBJ2-1; 10 bases map to TRBD2. Germline V gene data show CDR1 as SGHRS and CDR2 as YFSETQ. V trimming: 4 bases; J trimming: 6 bases; junction bases outside the gene matches: 7. The CDR3 extends over 15 amino acids. CDR3 DNA sequence: TGCGCCAGCAGCAGCAGCGGGAGGGGCGGCAATGAGCAGTTCTTC. This encodes CASSSSGRGGNEQFF.

The rearrangement joins TRBV28 to TRBJ2-5; 8 positions agree with TRBD2. This CDR3 contains 14 residues. After removal of 8 bases from V and 4 bases from J, the junction contained 9 bases not matched to a gene. CDR1 MDHEN and CDR2 SYDVKM come from the germline V gene. The DNA of the CDR3 is TGTGCCAGCCAGGAAGCCGGGAGGGCAGAGACCCAGTACTTC. Translating it yields CASQEAGRAETQYF.

The rearrangement joins TRBV5-1 to TRBJ2-5, with 7 bases fitting TRBD1. The CDR3 consists of 14 residues. CDR1 SGHRS and CDR2 YFSETQ come from the germline V gene. V dropped 4 bases and J dropped 1; count of bases not matched to a gene: 4. In DNA, the CDR3 is TGCGCCAGCAGCGTAACAGGGGCCCAAGAGACCCAGTACTTC. Protein: CASSVTGAQETQYF.